The 28 T cell receptor beta chains below come from one sample, sequenced in a study of blood T cell repertoires in COVID-19. Sequencing used immunoSEQ multiplex PCR; TCRdb keeps in-frame clones, though not all of them. The data contain about 250,000 clones, 89% of them singletons. The sequenced sample consisted of peripheral blood. These receptors came from a woman aged 40 to 55 who had recovered from COVID-19.

This clone has a single count. This chain links TRBV11-2 with TRBJ2-7; 7 nucleotides align to TRBD2. Germline CDR1 SGHAT, CDR2 FQNNGV. This CDR3 has 14 amino acids. Trimming removed 4 bases from V and 4 bases from J; junction bases left unmatched: 7. The CDR3 is CASSSGLPQYEQYV. The CDR3 DNA reads TGTGCCAGCAGCTCGGGACTACCACAATACGAGCAGTACGTC.

The V and J genes are TRBV3-1 (or the pseudogene TRBV3-2) and TRBJ1-1; TRBD1 aligns across 10 bases. Germline CDR1 and CDR2: LGHDT and YNNKEL (reference sequence). The CDR3 covers 15 residues. V was clipped by 3 bases and J by 11 bases; unmatched bases: 12. CDR3 nucleotides: TGTGCCAGCAGCCAGGGACAGGGGCGGACTGAACGGGCTTTCTTT. It translates to CASSQGQGRTERAFF.

The V gene is TRBV2, the J gene TRBJ2-3, with D maybe TRBD2 (6 bases). The CDR3 consists of 12 residues. The germline gives CDR1 SNHLY, CDR2 FYNNEI. V was trimmed by 8 bases and J by 5 bases, leaving 11 bases between them. The CDR3 DNA reads as TGTGCCAGCCGGACGGGGGAAGATACGCAGTATTTT. It codes for CASRTGEDTQYF.

V gene TRBV6-5 combines with J gene TRBJ2-2; maybe TRBD2 (5 bases). Germline CDR1 reads MNHEY; CDR2 reads SVGAGI. CDR3 length: 15 residues. V was clipped by 8 bases and J by 1 base, with 14 bases between them. For the CDR3, the DNA is TGTGCCAGCTCCGAGGGTCCGCGGAACACCGGGGAGCTGTTTTTT. It encodes CASSEGPRNTGELFF.

CDR3 protein: CASSVTLAGRNEQFF. In DNA, the CDR3 is TGTGCCAGCAGCGTAACGCTAGCGGGCAGGAATGAGCAGTTCTTC. The J gene is TRBJ2-1, the V gene TRBV5-5, with 8 bases identical to TRBD2. Trimming removed 4 bases from V and 7 bases from J; junction bases left unmatched: 10. The CDR3 is 15 residues long. Germline V gene sequence: CDR1 SGHKS, CDR2 YYEKEE (reference sequence).

This clone was counted once. The chain links TRBV6-4 to TRBJ2-1, with a tentative D call TRBD1 (5 bases). CDR1 is MRHNA and CDR2 is SNTAGT in the germline V gene. CDR3 length: 15 residues. V was clipped by 4 bases and J by 5 bases, with 15 bases between them. The CDR3 coding sequence is TGTGCCAGCAGTGTCATGTGGGGCGAGAACAATGAGCAGTTCTTC. Residues: CASSVMWGENNEQFF.

The V call is TRBV19, the J call TRBJ1-1, with 8 positions matching TRBD1. Trimming removed 5 bases from V and 4 bases from J; junction bases left unmatched: 6. This CDR3 comprises 14 residues. Germline V gene data show CDR1 as LNHDA and CDR2 as SQIVND (reference sequence). CDR3 sequence (DNA): TGTGCCAGTAGTCGACGGACAGGGAGCACTGAAGCTTTCTTT. Protein product: CASSRRTGSTEAFF.

The table lists this clone with a count of one. The CDR3 here is CASSAKEGDYYNEQFF. CDR3 coding DNA: TGTGCCAGCAGCGCCAAAGAGGGAGACTACTACAATGAGCAGTTCTTC. The chain has TRBV21-1 and TRBJ2-1; the D call in the table, TRBD2, was not verified against the DNA. TRBV21-1 corresponds to a pseudogene. The CDR3 totals 16 residues.

The chain links TRBV7-8 to TRBJ2-3, with 8 nucleotides matching TRBD2. Per the germline V gene, CDR1 is SGHVS and CDR2 is FQNEAQ. This CDR3 has 17 amino acids. With 4 bases clipped from V and 0 bases from J, the junction kept 9 bases outside the gene matches. The CDR3: CASSSRISGTSTDTQYF. For the CDR3, the DNA is TGTGCCAGCAGCTCCCGAATTAGCGGGACCAGCACAGATACGCAGTATTTT. The variable domain in full, completed from reference TRBV7-8 and TRBJ2-3, reads GAGVSQSPRYKVAKRGQDVALRCDPISGHVSLFWYQQALGQGPEFLTYFQNEAQLDKSGLPSDRFFAERPEGSVSTLKIQRTQQEDSAVYLCASSSRISGTSTDTQYFGPGTRLTVL.

The chain employs TRBV28 and TRBJ2-7; 7 positions agree with TRBD2. The CDR3 totals 15 residues. Germline-derived CDR1 and CDR2 are MDHEN and SYDVKM. V gave up 5 bases and J gave up 1 base; unmatched junction bases: 8. The CDR3 spells CASSAPSGVSYEQYF. In nucleotides, the CDR3 is TGTGCCAGCAGTGCACCTAGCGGAGTTTCCTACGAGCAGTACTTC.

V and J are TRBV5-6 and TRBJ1-1; possibly TRBD1 for D (6 bases). The CDR3 totals 14 residues. With 6 bases removed from V and 5 bases from J, the gap between germline ends came to 17 bases. CDR1 and CDR2 from the germline V gene are SGHDT and YYEEEE. The DNA of the CDR3 is TGTGCCAGCACCGAAACAGGGATGGAAACTGAAGCTTTCTTT. It specifies CASTETGMETEAFF.

The chain combines TRBV28 with TRBJ2-7, with D maybe TRBD1 (5 bases). This CDR3 region has 14 residues. The V and J ends lost 3 bases and 4 bases respectively, with 13 bases between them. The germline V gene has CDR1 MDHEN and CDR2 SYDVKM. CDR3 sequence: CASSLGLDPYEQYV. In nucleotides, the CDR3 is TGTGCCAGCAGTTTGGGGCTGGACCCTTACGAGCAGTACGTC.

The chain uses TRBV6-5 and TRBJ1-1; no reliable D call. The CDR3 runs 13 residues. V dropped 6 bases and J dropped 0 bases, with 8 bases sitting between them. The germline V gene has CDR1 MNHEY and CDR2 SVGAGI. This CDR3 is CASSDNVNTEAFF. DNA of the CDR3: TGTGCCAGCAGCGACAATGTGAACACTGAAGCTTTCTTT.

The gene calls are TRBV5-6 and TRBJ1-2; D is undetermined. V gave up 1 base and J gave up 8 bases, with 21 bases separating them. This CDR3 has 16 amino acids. In germline, CDR1 is SGHDT, CDR2 YYEEEE. The CDR3 sequence: CASSLWNSQRSHGYTF. In DNA, the CDR3 is TGTGCCAGCAGCTTGTGGAACTCACAGCGGTCACACGGCTACACCTTC. Full variable domain (rest looked up from reference TRBV5-6 and TRBJ1-2): DAGVTQSPTHLIKTRGQQVTLRCSPKSGHDTVSWYQQALGQGPQFIFQYYEEEERQRGNFPDRFSGHQFPNYSSELNVNALLLGDSALYLCASSLWNSQRSHGYTFGSGTRLTVV.

This clone was counted a few times. The genes are TRBV6-5 and TRBJ1-6; maybe TRBD1 (5 bases). CDR3 length equals 15 residues. Germline CDR1 reads MNHEY; CDR2 reads SVGAGI. Trimming shortened V by 2 bases and J by 8 bases, and 13 bases separated the two germline ends. The CDR3, as DNA: TGTGCCAGCAGTTACGGCTACGACAGTTATTCACCCCTCCACTTT. It translates to CASSYGYDSYSPLHF.

This clone was seen just once. The chain has TRBV2 and TRBJ1-5, with no clear D. Trimming removed 2 bases from V and 3 bases from J, with 14 bases in between. Germline CDR1 SNHLY, CDR2 FYNNEI. This CDR3 has 16 residues. The DNA for the CDR3 is TGTGCCAGCAGTGAATATGGAGGTCGGGCCAATCAGCCCCAGCATTTT. This gives the protein CASSEYGGRANQPQHF.

V is TRBV10-3 and J is TRBJ2-7; TRBD1 matches 8 bases. Germline-derived CDR1 and CDR2 are ENHRY and SYGVKD. The CDR3 contains 14 residues. The V segment lost 1 base and the J segment 9 bases; nucleotides outside the gene matches: 8. CDR3 protein: CAISEFPGGGVQYV. In DNA, the CDR3 is TGTGCCATCAGTGAGTTCCCAGGGGGCGGGGTGCAGTACGTC.

This chain connects TRBV11-3 to TRBJ2-1; 10 positions match TRBD2. V was clipped by 5 bases and J by 1 base; unmatched bases: 5. This CDR3 has 16 residues. CDR1 and CDR2 from the germline V gene are SGHNT and YENEEA. This CDR3 is CASSQREGWSYNEQFF. CDR3 nucleotide sequence: TGTGCCAGCAGCCAGCGGGAGGGCTGGTCCTACAATGAGCAGTTCTTC.

This chain uses TRBV12-2 with TRBJ1-5; whether TRBD1, the table's D call, matches the DNA was not checked. TRBV12-2 corresponds to a pseudogene. The CDR3 runs to 17 residues. Written as DNA, the CDR3 is TGTGCAAGTCGCCGCCCCCGACAGGGGCGATCTAATCAGCCCCAGCATTTT. Translation gives CASRRPRQGRSNQPQHF.

This sequence joins TRBV4-3 and TRBJ1-3; the match to TRBD1 covers 7 bases. CDR1 and CDR2 (germline): LGHNA, YSLEER. Losses at the gene ends were 2 bases for V and 4 bases for J; bases not matched to a gene: 5. CDR3 length: 15 residues. The CDR3 region is CASSQTGDLGNTIYF. The CDR3 DNA reads as TGCGCCAGCAGCCAAACAGGGGATTTAGGAAACACCATATATTTT.

This clone was picked up one time. The rearrangement links TRBV19 to TRBJ2-2; D gene ambiguous. Deletions cut 5 bases from V and 0 bases from J, with 10 bases between. The CDR3 contains 15 residues. Looked up from germline, CDR1 is LNHDA and CDR2 is SQIVND (reference sequence). CDR3 nucleotide sequence: TGTGCCAGTAGTCGAGGTAAAGCGAACACCGGGGAGCTGTTTTTT. It encodes CASSRGKANTGELFF.

J is TRBJ2-1 and V is TRBV11-3; perhaps TRBD2 as D (5 bases). Trimming removed 5 bases at V and 9 bases at J, with 20 bases between. CDR1 and CDR2 from the germline V gene are SGHNT and YENEEA. The CDR3 contains 15 residues. DNA for the CDR3: TGTGCCAGCAGCCTCGGCTATGGGAGTACCCCTGAGCAGTTCTTC. Translated, it gives CASSLGYGSTPEQFF.

The rearrangement uses TRBV3-1 (or the pseudogene TRBV3-2) and TRBJ2-2, with D unresolved. V was cut by 4 bases and J by 1 base, with 7 bases left in between. Germline loops: CDR1 LGHDT, CDR2 YNNKEL (reference sequence). This CDR3 is 14 amino acids long. DNA for the CDR3: TGTGCCAGCAGCCCCTTTAGGAACACCGGGGAGCTGTTTTTT. It yields the protein CASSPFRNTGELFF.

The chain is built from TRBV6-5 and TRBJ2-3; no clear D gene. V gave up 0 bases and J gave up 6 bases, with 13 bases separating them. The germline CDR1 and CDR2 sequences are MNHEY and SVGAGI. The CDR3 has 15 amino acids. CDR3 bases: TGTGCCAGCAGTTACTCATTCACCGGGTCCGATACGCAGTATTTT. This translates into CASSYSFTGSDTQYF.

This chain connects TRBV10-3 to TRBJ2-7, with D possibly matching TRBD1 (5 bases). Germline V gives CDR1 ENHRY, CDR2 SYGVKD. The germline V and J ends were trimmed by 0 bases and 0 bases, with 12 bases remaining between them. The length of the CDR3 is 16 residues. CDR3 region: CAISESTRVISYEQYV. Written as DNA, the CDR3 is TGTGCCATCAGTGAGTCGACCAGGGTGATCTCCTACGAGCAGTACGTC.

This clone appeared a single time. The J gene is TRBJ1-2, the V gene TRBV27; 8 positions match TRBD1. Germline V gene lookup returns CDR1 MNHEY and CDR2 SMNVEV (reference sequence). Unmatched junction bases numbered 11, after V lost 6 bases and J lost 8 bases. The CDR3 has 14 amino acids. This CDR3 is CASRYSGQGGGYTF. The DNA of the CDR3 is TGTGCCAGCAGATATTCCGGACAGGGCGGCGGCTACACCTTC.

V is TRBV5-4 and J is TRBJ2-2; 10 nucleotides agree with TRBD2. Germline lookup yields CDR1 SGHNT and CDR2 YYREEE (reference sequence). With V trimmed by 2 bases and J by 7 bases, 11 bases remained unmatched. The CDR3 is 17 residues long. In DNA, the CDR3 is TGTGCCAGCAGCTTTGGAGCGGGGGGGCGCAATGACGGGGAGCTGTTTTTT. Translating gives CASSFGAGGRNDGELFF.

CDR3 sequence: CASSLLAGASTDTQYF. DNA for the CDR3: TGTGCCAGCAGCTTGCTAGCGGGGGCTAGCACAGATACGCAGTATTTT. The chain employs TRBV7-3 and TRBJ2-3, with TRBD2 identical over 10 bases. The CDR3 covers 16 residues. Per germline, CDR1 SGHTA and CDR2 FQGTGA. The junction had 3 bases not matched to a gene; V was cut back by 3 bases and J by 0 bases.